This T cell receptor (beta chain) originates from a study of blood T cell repertoires in COVID-19. For the study at large: T cells, B-cell-depleted T cells, or PBMCs provided the cDNA or gDNA that served as material.

Here immunoSEQ multiplex PCR was the method, and the copy in TCRdb shows in-frame clones only, minus some. The data show approximately 210,000 clones, approximately 80% seen once. V lost 2 bases to trimming and J lost 7 bases, with 5 bases between them. Looked up from germline, CDR1 is SNHLY and CDR2 is FYNNEI. The CDR3 sequence is 11 residues long. Adults between roughly 18 and 89 years of age took part from 24 US areas. The V call is TRBV2, the J call TRBJ1-2; D remains ambiguous. The clonotype originates from a woman between 45 and 60 years old with acute COVID-19. Input material: PBMCs or T cells enriched from blood (not recorded which). This CDR3 is CASSELRGYTF. The CDR3 DNA reads TGTGCCAGCAGTGAACTCCGTGGCTACACCTTC.